These 31 T cell receptor beta chains share one sample of origin, sequenced in a study of T cells in Graves' hyperthyroidism and ophthalmopathy. From RNA transcripts, TCR beta CDR3 regions were amplified. The HTBI primer set served for first-round RT-PCR of the TCR CDR3. Using its own MiXCR run on the multiplex PCR reads, TCRdb lists one record per CDR3 protein. Among a few hundred thousand distinct CDR3 sequences listed, approximately 14% were seen once. Sequencing used blood. The receptors derive from a woman between 50 and 59 years old with Graves' hyperthyroidism that later progressed to Graves' ophthalmopathy.

This clonotype was observed at least ten times. This sequence joins TRBV28 and TRBJ2-3, with D unresolved. Germline-derived CDR1 and CDR2 are MDHEN and SYDVKM. The CDR3 sequence is 14 residues long. Trimming left V 2 bases short and J 3 bases short, with 9 bases between. The CDR3 here is CASSLKVWTDTQYF. The CDR3, as DNA: TGTGCCAGCAGTTTAAAGGTTTGGACAGATACGCAGTATTTT. Filled out from reference TRBV28 and TRBJ2-3, the complete variable domain reads DVKVTQSSRYLVKRTGEKVFLECVQDMDHENMFWYRQDPGLGLRLIYFSYDVKMKEKGDIPEGYSVSREKKERFSLILESASTNQTSMYLCASSLKVWTDTQYFGPGTRLTVL.

This chain uses TRBV11-2 with TRBJ1-4; no clear D gene. Trimming stripped 4 bases from V and 5 bases from J, with 14 bases between. Germline assignment: CDR1 SGHAT and CDR2 FQNNGV. The CDR3 loop spans 15 amino acids. The CDR3 DNA follows: TGTGCCAGCAGCTCAATTTTATCCGGAAATGAAAAACTGTTTTTT. Its protein is CASSSILSGNEKLFF.

The chain uses TRBV5-1 and TRBJ1-3; D gene unclear. The CDR3 has 15 amino acids. Germline V CDR1 and CDR2: SGHRS, YFSETQ. The V gene lost 3 bases and the J gene lost 0 bases, with 10 bases spanning the gap. CDR3 loop: CASSSSTVSGNTIYF. Written as DNA, the CDR3 is TGCGCCAGCAGCTCATCGACGGTCTCTGGAAACACCATATATTTT. The whole variable domain, remainder taken from reference TRBV5-1 and TRBJ1-3, is KAGVTQTPRYLIKTRGQQVTLSCSPISGHRSVSWYQQTPGQGLQFLFEYFSETQRNKGNFPGRFSGRQFSNSRSEMNVSTLELGDSALYLCASSSSTVSGNTIYFGEGSWLTVV.

In regard to this clonotype: This may be a read error, as it is one base from a much larger clone. The chain combines TRBV3-1 with TRBJ1-4, with a weak D call TRBD1 (6 bases). This CDR3 contains 13 residues. Trimming shortened V by 8 bases and J by 6 bases, and 13 bases separated the two germline ends. The V gene's germline CDR1 is LGHDT and CDR2 YNNKEL (reference sequence). The CDR3 DNA follows: TGTGCCAGCCAGGACAGTGGAGATGAAAAACTGTTTTTT. Protein product: CASQDSGDEKLFF.

This clonotype was counted ten times or more. The J gene is TRBJ1-2, the V gene TRBV6-1, with 7 positions matching TRBD1. The CDR3 extends over 14 amino acids. In germline, CDR1 is MNHNS, CDR2 SASEGT. Trimming took 7 bases from V and 6 from J; bases not matched to a gene: 11. CDR3: CASTLPRTGDGYTF. The CDR3 coding sequence is TGTGCCAGCACCCTACCTCGGACAGGCGATGGCTACACCTTC.

V gene TRBV5-1 combines with J gene TRBJ2-1; 10 bases line up with TRBD1. The ends lost 3 bases at V and 3 bases at J; junction bases unmatched: 3. The CDR3 totals 15 residues. CDR1 SGHRS and CDR2 YFSETQ come from the germline V gene. In nucleotides, the CDR3 is TGCGCCAGCAGCTGGGGACAGGGGAACTACAATGAGCAGTTCTTC. Translating it yields CASSWGQGNYNEQFF. Full variable domain (remainder filled in from reference TRBV5-1 and TRBJ2-1): KAGVTQTPRYLIKTRGQQVTLSCSPISGHRSVSWYQQTPGQGLQFLFEYFSETQRNKGNFPGRFSGRQFSNSRSEMNVSTLELGDSALYLCASSWGQGNYNEQFFGPGTRLTVL.

This clonotype was found many times. The V gene is TRBV11-3, the J gene TRBJ2-1; 14 nucleotides align to TRBD2. The V gene end was trimmed by 5 bases and the J gene end by 0 bases; junction bases not matched to a gene: 9. Per germline, CDR1 SGHNT and CDR2 YENEEA. The length of the CDR3 is 19 residues. The CDR3 here is CASSKRTSGRLSSYNEQFF. The CDR3 DNA is TGTGCCAGCAGCAAACGGACTAGCGGGAGGTTGAGCTCCTACAATGAGCAGTTCTTC.

Regarding this clonotype: Compared with germline, one end of the junction differs, possibly owing to a read error. The chain employs TRBV20-1 and TRBJ2-6, with D tentatively TRBD1 (7 bases). The CDR3 is 16 residues long. Germline lookup yields CDR1 DFQATT and CDR2 SNEGSKA (reference sequence). CDR3 in DNA: TGCAGTGCTGACCCAGGGGGGTCGGCTAGGGCCAACGCCCTGACTTTC. As protein: CSADPGGSARANALTF.

The chain uses TRBV5-5 and TRBJ2-1; 7 bases match TRBD1. V shed 9 bases and J 7 bases; nucleotides not matched to a gene: 10. The CDR3 consists of 13 residues. CDR1 is SGHKS, CDR2 YYEKEE, per germline (reference sequence). The CDR3 nucleotides read TGTGCCACACTAAGACAGGGAAGGAATGAGCAGTTCTTC. Amino acids: CATLRQGRNEQFF. Based on the CDR3 plus reference TRBV5-5 and TRBJ2-1, the full variable domain is DAGVTQSPTHLIKTRGQQVTLRCSPISGHKSVSWYQQVLGQGPQFIFQYYEKEERGRGNFPDRFSARQFPNYSSELNVNALLLGDSALYLCATLRQGRNEQFFGPGTRLTVL.

This clonotype was found many times. The gene calls are TRBV7-2 and TRBJ2-1; 7 bases match TRBD2. CDR1 SGHTA and CDR2 FQGNSA come from the germline V gene. V lost 1 base and J lost 7; bases outside the gene matches: 10. The CDR3 sequence is 16 residues long. CDR3 region: CASSLVMAGAGNEQFF. CDR3 DNA sequence: TGTGCCAGCAGCTTAGTGATGGCGGGAGCGGGGAATGAGCAGTTCTTC.

Here the CDR3 reads CASSDDGQSLWGYTF. The CDR3 coding sequence is TGTGCCAGCAGTGACGACGGACAGAGTCTCTGGGGCTACACCTTC. The chain recombines TRBV6-4 with TRBJ1-2, with a weak D call TRBD1 (6 bases). The CDR3 extends over 15 amino acids. Germline V gene lookup returns CDR1 MRHNA and CDR2 SNTAGT. V lost 2 bases and J 8 bases, leaving 18 bases between the germline ends.

This clonotype was seen repeatedly, ten times or more. The chain employs TRBV18 and TRBJ1-3, with D perhaps matching TRBD1 (5 bases). Trimming removed 3 bases at V and 1 base at J, with 13 bases between. The CDR3 length is 16 residues. The germline V gene encodes CDR1 KGHSH and CDR2 LQKENI. For the CDR3, the DNA is TGTGCCAGCTCACCTACCGCTGGGGGATCTGGAAACACCATATATTTT. This encodes CASSPTAGGSGNTIYF. The variable domain in full, with the rest retrieved from reference TRBV18 and TRBJ1-3, is NAGVMQNPRHLVRRRGQEARLRCSPMKGHSHVYWYRQLPEEGLKFMVYLQKENIIDESGMPKERFSAEFPKEGPSILRIQQVVRGDSAAYFCASSPTAGGSGNTIYFGEGSWLTVV.

This clonotype occurred many times. The chain joins TRBV11-2 to TRBJ2-1; TRBD2 aligns across 10 bases. CDR1 and CDR2 from the germline V gene are SGHAT and FQNNGV. The CDR3 sequence is 19 residues long. The trim removed 0 bases at V and 0 bases at J, leaving 8 bases unmatched. This chain's CDR3 is CASSLDSQSSGSSYNEQFF. The CDR3 DNA follows: TGTGCCAGCAGCTTAGACAGTCAATCTAGCGGGAGCTCCTACAATGAGCAGTTCTTC. Complete variable domain (other parts from reference TRBV11-2 and TRBJ2-1): EAGVAQSPRYKIIEKRQSVAFWCNPISGHATLYWYQQILGQGPKLLIQFQNNGVVDDSQLPKDRFSAERLKGVDSTLKIQPAKLEDSAVYLCASSLDSQSSGSSYNEQFFGPGTRLTVL.

The sample holds many counts of this clonotype. The chain carries TRBV5-1 and TRBJ1-1; perhaps TRBD1 as D (6 bases). Trimming shortened V by 8 bases and J by 4 bases, and 15 bases separated the two germline ends. CDR3 length: 13 residues. CDR1 SGHRS and CDR2 YFSETQ come from the germline V gene. CDR3 DNA sequence: TGCGCCAGTGGAGGACAGTCTAGCACTGAAGCTTTCTTT. Translating gives CASGGQSSTEAFF.

In its sample, this clonotype was seen many times. The V call is TRBV20-1, the J call TRBJ2-3, with 9 positions matching TRBD2. This CDR3 region has 18 residues. The junction had 15 bases not matched to a gene; V was cut back by 2 bases and J by 3 bases. Germline lookup yields CDR1 DFQATT and CDR2 SNEGSKA (reference sequence). The CDR3 here is CSARPIVLAGGPTDTQYF. For the CDR3, the DNA is TGCAGTGCTAGACCTATCGTCTTGGCGGGAGGGCCGACAGATACGCAGTATTTT.

This clonotype has a handful of counts. The chain recombines TRBV9 with TRBJ2-1; 9 bases are shared with TRBD2. V shed 3 bases, J shed 12 bases, and the junction held 19 bases outside the gene matches. The CDR3 contains 17 residues. Germline lookup yields CDR1 SGDLS and CDR2 YYNGEE. CDR3 sequence: CASSASPGEREVRRQFF. In DNA form, the CDR3 reads TGTGCCAGCAGCGCTTCGCCGGGGGAGCGGGAGGTGCGAAGGCAGTTCTTC.

This clonotype came up many times. The chain couples TRBV6-2 or TRBV6-3 to TRBJ2-1; D possibly corresponds to TRBD2 (6 bases). Germline lookup yields CDR1 MNHEY and CDR2 SVGEGT. V was clipped by 2 bases and J by 6 bases, with 14 bases between them. The CDR3 sequence is 15 residues long. The CDR3 reads CASSYTGVPLNEQFF. The CDR3 DNA follows: TGTGCCAGCAGTTACACGGGAGTCCCCCTCAATGAGCAGTTCTTC.

This clonotype has ten or more counts. V and J are TRBV5-1 and TRBJ2-3, with D possibly being TRBD2 (5 bases). From germline, CDR1 is SGHRS and CDR2 YFSETQ. V lost 0 bases to trimming and J lost 0 bases, with 11 bases between them. The length of the CDR3 is 16 residues. The CDR3: CASSLGTDSSTDTQYF. CDR3 bases: TGCGCCAGCAGCTTGGGGACGGACTCTAGCACAGATACGCAGTATTTT. Full variable domain (missing parts from reference TRBV5-1 and TRBJ2-3): KAGVTQTPRYLIKTRGQQVTLSCSPISGHRSVSWYQQTPGQGLQFLFEYFSETQRNKGNFPGRFSGRQFSNSRSEMNVSTLELGDSALYLCASSLGTDSSTDTQYFGPGTRLTVL.

This clonotype was seen at least ten times. The V call is TRBV27, the J call TRBJ2-7; D possibly corresponds to TRBD2 (6 bases). This CDR3 comprises 16 residues. Trimming pared 7 bases from V and 3 bases from J, leaving 22 bases between. Germline CDR1 and CDR2: MNHEY and SMNVEV (reference sequence). The CDR3 nucleotides are TGTGCCAGCATCACTAGCTTTGGATCCGATATCTACGAGCAGTACTTC. This encodes CASITSFGSDIYEQYF.

The chain carries TRBV18 and TRBJ1-2; no clear D. The CDR3 sequence is 17 residues long. Trimming removed 3 bases at V and 5 bases at J, with 22 bases between. Per the germline V gene, CDR1 is KGHSH and CDR2 is LQKENI. In DNA, the CDR3 is TGTGCCAGCTCACCTACTACAGAGGGCGACACTACTTATGGCTACACCTTC. It encodes CASSPTTEGDTTYGYTF.

V gene TRBV28 combines with J gene TRBJ2-3; D is unresolved. CDR3 length: 13 amino acids. The V end lost 6 bases, the J end lost 4 bases, and 11 bases lay between the germline ends. The germline V gene encodes CDR1 MDHEN and CDR2 SYDVKM. The DNA for the CDR3 is TGTGCCAGCAGGGCCATGAACGCAGATACGCAGTATTTT. Translating it yields CASRAMNADTQYF. Using reference TRBV28 and TRBJ2-3 for the parts outside the CDR3, the full variable domain is DVKVTQSSRYLVKRTGEKVFLECVQDMDHENMFWYRQDPGLGLRLIYFSYDVKMKEKGDIPEGYSVSREKKERFSLILESASTNQTSMYLCASRAMNADTQYFGPGTRLTVL.

This clonotype came up a few times. The rearrangement uses TRBV6-5 and TRBJ1-3; 8 nucleotides line up with TRBD1. Germline CDR1 is MNHEY and CDR2 is SVGAGI. The CDR3 runs 15 residues. The V and J ends lost 2 bases and 4 bases, in that order; junction bases with no gene match: 4. DNA for the CDR3: TGTGCCAGCAGTTACGGGACAGGATACGGAAACACCATATATTTT. Translating it yields CASSYGTGYGNTIYF.

Many counts were recorded for this clonotype. This sequence joins TRBV27 and TRBJ2-3, with 7 bases lining up with TRBD2. V lost 8 bases and J lost 4; bases outside the gene matches: 9. The germline CDR1 and CDR2 sequences are MNHEY and SMNVEV (reference sequence). This CDR3 contains 14 residues. The CDR3 nucleotides read TGTGCCAGCCACAGAACGGGGAGGGCAGATACGCAGTATTTT. Protein sequence: CASHRTGRADTQYF.

Ten or more counts support this clonotype. The genes are TRBV2 and TRBJ1-1, with D unresolved. The CDR3 length is 14 residues. Germline CDR1 and CDR2: SNHLY and FYNNEI. Trimming stripped 3 bases from V and 6 bases from J, with 14 bases between. CDR3 nucleotides: TGTGCCAGCAGTGATCGTACCCCGGAAGCTGAAGCTTTCTTT. Translating gives CASSDRTPEAEAFF.

This clonotype was recorded a few times. The chain recombines TRBV29-1 with TRBJ2-4, with a tentative D call TRBD1 (6 bases). This CDR3 has 16 residues. CDR1 is SQVTM, CDR2 ANQGSEA, per germline. V lost 6 bases to trimming and J lost 0 bases, with 18 bases between them. The CDR3 DNA reads TGCAGCGTGGAGGCAGGGGTCTCTGTAGCCAAAAACATTCAGTACTTC. Protein: CSVEAGVSVAKNIQYF.

This clonotype was found a few times. The CDR3 DNA is TGCAGTGCTAGAGATAGATTGGGCCGCGGGGGTGGCTACACCTTC. It specifies CSARDRLGRGGGYTF. This chain joins TRBV20-1 and TRBJ1-2, with a tentative D call TRBD1 (5 bases). The CDR3 loop spans 15 amino acids. Trimming removed 0 bases from V and 7 bases from J, with 18 bases in between. CDR1 DFQATT and CDR2 SNEGSKA come from the germline V gene (reference sequence).

The gene calls are TRBV9 and TRBJ1-5; D uncertain. The CDR3 consists of 13 residues. CDR1 SGDLS and CDR2 YYNGEE come from the germline V gene. Trimming took 2 bases from V and 3 from J, leaving 6 bases between them. The CDR3 region is CASSVFPNQPQHF. The CDR3 nucleotides are TGTGCCAGCAGCGTTTTTCCCAATCAGCCCCAGCATTTT.

About this clonotype: Just one base apart from a much larger clone, this may be a read error. The chain employs TRBV12-3 or TRBV12-4 and TRBJ1-6; unclear D gene. V lost 3 bases, J lost 11 bases, and 14 bases lay in between. CDR3 size: 14 residues. CDR3 sequence reads: CASSFNPVMTPLHF. CDR3 bases: TGTGCCAGCAGTTTTAACCCAGTGATGACACCCCTCCACTTT.

The sample holds many counts of this clonotype. This chain joins TRBV11-3 and TRBJ2-4, with no clear D. This CDR3 region has 17 residues. Between the trimmed V and J ends, which lost 1 base and 0 bases, there was a span of 13 bases. Germline V gene data show CDR1 as SGHNT and CDR2 as YENEEA. The CDR3 protein is CASSLVPGNLAKNIQYF. Written as DNA, the CDR3 is TGTGCCAGCAGCTTAGTACCTGGGAATTTAGCCAAAAACATTCAGTACTTC.

This clonotype showed up just a few times. The V call is TRBV19, the J call TRBJ2-2, with a tentative D call TRBD2 (6 bases). The ends were cut back, 8 bases at V and 4 bases at J, with 17 bases in the middle. Per the germline V gene, CDR1 is LNHDA and CDR2 is SQIVND (reference sequence). CDR3 length: 15 residues. Here the CDR3 reads CASGPRGLSTGELFF. CDR3 nucleotides: TGTGCCAGTGGCCCCCGGGGACTTAGCACCGGGGAGCTGTTTTTT.

This clonotype has ten or more counts. The rearrangement links TRBV5-1 to TRBJ1-1, with a tentative D call TRBD1 (5 bases). The CDR3 consists of 15 residues. CDR1 is SGHRS and CDR2 is YFSETQ in the germline V gene. V was clipped by 0 bases and J by 5 bases, with 14 bases between them. CDR3 in DNA: TGCGCCAGCAGCTTGGAGTCAGAGCAGGGAACTGAAGCTTTCTTT. As protein: CASSLESEQGTEAFF.